Sequencing of this T cell receptor beta chain was carried out in a study of identical twins. TCRdb re-called the 5' RACE reads through MiXCR, storing one row per CDR3 protein. The profile shows about 470,000 distinct CDR3 sequences, approximately 24% of them singletons. Overall study results and limits: The study reached conclusions through statistical analysis that was cross-sectional, not following the same donors.

This clonotype was seen more than once but under ten times. The antigen is not known. CDR3 length: 15 amino acids. Per germline, CDR1 SGDLS and CDR2 YYNGEE. After removal of 4 bases from V and 1 base from J, the junction contained 2 bases not matched to a gene. These same records also appear under a second study, on T cells expressing NK-cell markers. This second report adds: What remained unclear was the HCMV specificity of expanded NKG2C+ T cell clones.

The source material was CD4+ T cells sorted from blood. The genes are TRBV9 and TRBJ2-2; 9 positions agree with TRBD2. The TCR sequence derives from a woman under 30 in good health. CDR3 region: CASSNSGRNTGELFF. The CDR3 nucleotides are TGTGCCAGCAGCAATAGCGGGAGGAACACCGGGGAGCTGTTTTTT.